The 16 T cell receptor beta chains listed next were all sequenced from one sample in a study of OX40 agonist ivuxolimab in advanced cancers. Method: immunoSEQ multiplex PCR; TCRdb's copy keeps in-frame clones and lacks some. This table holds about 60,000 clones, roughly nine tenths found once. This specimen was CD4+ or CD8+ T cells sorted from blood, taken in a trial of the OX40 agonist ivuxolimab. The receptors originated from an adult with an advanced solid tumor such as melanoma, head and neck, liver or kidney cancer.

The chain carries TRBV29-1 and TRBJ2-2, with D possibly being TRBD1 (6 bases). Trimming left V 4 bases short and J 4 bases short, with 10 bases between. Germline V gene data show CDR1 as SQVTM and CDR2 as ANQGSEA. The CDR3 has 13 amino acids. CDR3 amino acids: CSVGGGVTGELFF. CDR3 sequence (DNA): TGCAGCGTTGGAGGGGGAGTCACCGGGGAGCTGTTTTTT.

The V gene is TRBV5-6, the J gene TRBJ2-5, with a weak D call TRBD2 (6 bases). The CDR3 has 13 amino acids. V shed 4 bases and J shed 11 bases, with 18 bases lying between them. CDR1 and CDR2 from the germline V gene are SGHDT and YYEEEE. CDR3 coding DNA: TGTGCCAGCAGCGCCCAACCACGCCGGGAGCAGTACTTC. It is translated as CASSAQPRREQYF. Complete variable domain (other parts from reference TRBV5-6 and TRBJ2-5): DAGVTQSPTHLIKTRGQQVTLRCSPKSGHDTVSWYQQALGQGPQFIFQYYEEEERQRGNFPDRFSGHQFPNYSSELNVNALLLGDSALYLCASSAQPRREQYFGPGTRLLVL.

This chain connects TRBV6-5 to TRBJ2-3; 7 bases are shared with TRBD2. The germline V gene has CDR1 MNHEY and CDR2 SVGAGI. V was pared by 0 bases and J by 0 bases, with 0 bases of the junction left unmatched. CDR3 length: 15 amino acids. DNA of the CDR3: TGTGCCAGCAGTTACTCTAGCGGGAGCACAGATACGCAGTATTTT. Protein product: CASSYSSGSTDTQYF.

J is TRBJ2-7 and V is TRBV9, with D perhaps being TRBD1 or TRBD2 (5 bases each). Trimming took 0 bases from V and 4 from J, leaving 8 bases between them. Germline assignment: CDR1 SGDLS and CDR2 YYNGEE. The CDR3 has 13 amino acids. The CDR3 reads CASSVDEGYEQYF. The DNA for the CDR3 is TGTGCCAGCAGCGTAGACGAGGGGTACGAGCAGTACTTC.

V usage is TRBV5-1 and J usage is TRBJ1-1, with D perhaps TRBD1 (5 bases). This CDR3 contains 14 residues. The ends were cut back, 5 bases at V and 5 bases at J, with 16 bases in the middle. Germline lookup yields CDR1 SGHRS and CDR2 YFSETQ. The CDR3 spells CASSQGREQTEAFF. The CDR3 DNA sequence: TGCGCCAGCAGTCAGGGAAGAGAGCAGACTGAAGCTTTCTTT.

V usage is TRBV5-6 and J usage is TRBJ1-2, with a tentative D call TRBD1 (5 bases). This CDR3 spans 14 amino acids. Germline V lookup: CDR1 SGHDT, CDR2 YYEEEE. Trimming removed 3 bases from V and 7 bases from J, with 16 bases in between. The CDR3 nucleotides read TGTGCCAGCAGCTCCCTGGGGGGATCGTTTGGCTACACCTTC. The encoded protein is CASSSLGGSFGYTF.

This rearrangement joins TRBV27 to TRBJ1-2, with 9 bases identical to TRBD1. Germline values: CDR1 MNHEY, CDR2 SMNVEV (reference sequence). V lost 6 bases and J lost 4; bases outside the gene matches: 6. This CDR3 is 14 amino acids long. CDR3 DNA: TGTGCCAGCAGGGGGACAGGGAGGATCTATGGCTACACCTTC. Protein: CASRGTGRIYGYTF.

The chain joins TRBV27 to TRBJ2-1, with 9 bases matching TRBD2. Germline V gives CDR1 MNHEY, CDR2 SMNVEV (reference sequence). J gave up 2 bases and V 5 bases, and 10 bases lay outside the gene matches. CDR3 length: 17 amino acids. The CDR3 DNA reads TGTGCCAGCAGTCCTACTAGCGGGTTGACTCCCTACAATGAGCAGTTCTTC. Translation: CASSPTSGLTPYNEQFF.

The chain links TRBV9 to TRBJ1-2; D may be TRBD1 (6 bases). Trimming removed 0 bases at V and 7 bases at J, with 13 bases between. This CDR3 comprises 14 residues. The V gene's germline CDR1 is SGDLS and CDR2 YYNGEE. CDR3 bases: TGTGCCAGCAGCGTAGGGGGGCAGGGTGTTGGCTACACCTTC. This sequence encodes CASSVGGQGVGYTF. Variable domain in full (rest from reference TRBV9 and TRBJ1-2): DSGVTQTPKHLITATGQRVTLRCSPRSGDLSVYWYQQSLDQGLQFLIQYYNGEERAKGNILERFSAQQFPDLHSELNLSSLELGDSALYFCASSVGGQGVGYTFGSGTRLTVV.

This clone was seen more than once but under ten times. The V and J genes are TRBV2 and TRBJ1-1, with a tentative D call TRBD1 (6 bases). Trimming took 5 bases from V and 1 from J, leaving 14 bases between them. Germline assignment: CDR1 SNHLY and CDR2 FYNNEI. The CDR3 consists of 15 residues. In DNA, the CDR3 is TGTGCCAGCAGTTGGGGGCCCGGGGGGAACACTGAAGCTTTCTTT. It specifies CASSWGPGGNTEAFF.

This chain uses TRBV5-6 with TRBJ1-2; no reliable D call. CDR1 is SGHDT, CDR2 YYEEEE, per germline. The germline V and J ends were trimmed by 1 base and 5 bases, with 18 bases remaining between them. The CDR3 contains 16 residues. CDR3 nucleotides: TGTGCCAGCAGCTTGTCGGCAGCTCCATGGGAATATGGCTACACCTTC. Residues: CASSLSAAPWEYGYTF.

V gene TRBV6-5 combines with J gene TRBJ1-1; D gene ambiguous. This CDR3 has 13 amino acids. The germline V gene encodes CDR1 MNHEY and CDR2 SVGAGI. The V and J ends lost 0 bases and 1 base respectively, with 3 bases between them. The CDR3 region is CASSYSANTEAFF. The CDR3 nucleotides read TGTGCCAGCAGTTACTCAGCGAACACTGAAGCTTTCTTT.

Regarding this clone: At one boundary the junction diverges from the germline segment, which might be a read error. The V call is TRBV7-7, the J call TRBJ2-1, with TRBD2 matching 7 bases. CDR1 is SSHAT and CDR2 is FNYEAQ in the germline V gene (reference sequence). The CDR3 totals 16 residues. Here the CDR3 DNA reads TGTGCTAGCAGCCGATTTAGCGGGTCAGCCTACAATGAGCAGTTCTTC. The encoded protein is CASSRFSGSAYNEQFF.

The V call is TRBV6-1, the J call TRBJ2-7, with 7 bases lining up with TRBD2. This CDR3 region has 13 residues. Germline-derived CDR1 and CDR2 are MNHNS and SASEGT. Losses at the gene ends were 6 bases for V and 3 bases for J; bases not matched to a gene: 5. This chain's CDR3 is CASRPGLNYEQYV. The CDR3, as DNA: TGTGCCAGCAGGCCGGGACTAAACTACGAGCAGTACGTC.

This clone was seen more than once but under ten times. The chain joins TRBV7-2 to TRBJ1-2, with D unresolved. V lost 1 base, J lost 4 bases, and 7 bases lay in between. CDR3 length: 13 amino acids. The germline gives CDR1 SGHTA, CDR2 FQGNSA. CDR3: CASSLDAGYGYTF. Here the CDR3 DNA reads TGTGCCAGCAGCTTAGATGCCGGCTATGGCTACACCTTC.

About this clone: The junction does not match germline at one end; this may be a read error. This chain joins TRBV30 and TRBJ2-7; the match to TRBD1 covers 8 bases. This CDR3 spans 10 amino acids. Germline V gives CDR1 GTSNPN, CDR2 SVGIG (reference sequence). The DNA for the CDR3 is TGTGCCTGGGGTCCGACAGGGGTAAACTTC. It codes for CAWGPTGVNF.